A single sample gave rise to the 21 T cell receptor beta chains below, sequenced in a study of cytomegalovirus exposure and HLA in healthy donors. PCR amplification relied on 60 Vbeta primers (plus 13 Jbeta primers). Assay used: immunoSEQ multiplex PCR; TCRdb lists only in-frame clones, some missing. The sample carries about 97,000 clones, 81% recorded once. Sequences were obtained from PBMCs. Receptors originate from a man between 35 and 55 years old in good health and CMV-seropositive.

In this sample, this clone turned up once. The chain combines TRBV9 with TRBJ1-6, with D tentatively TRBD1 (5 bases). The CDR3 is made up of 16 amino acids. Per the germline V gene, CDR1 is SGDLS and CDR2 is YYNGEE. Trimming left V 2 bases short and J 4 bases short, with 13 bases between. The CDR3 protein is CASSVGGAYYNSPLHF. The CDR3 DNA reads TGTGCCAGCAGCGTGGGGGGTGCGTATTATAATTCACCCCTCCACTTT.

This rearrangement joins TRBV5-5 to TRBJ2-7, with D possibly TRBD1 on 5 matching bases. The CDR3 loop spans 12 amino acids. V lost 4 bases, J lost 4 bases, and 9 bases lay in between. Germline CDR1 SGHKS, CDR2 YYEKEE (reference sequence). This CDR3 is CASSQGTYEQYF. CDR3 DNA sequence: TGTGCCAGCAGCCAGGGCACTTACGAGCAGTACTTC.

With respect to this clone: The junction and the germline gene differ at one end; a read error may be behind it. This chain links TRBV7-7 with TRBJ2-7, with unresolved D. The length of the CDR3 is 13 residues. The germline V gene encodes CDR1 SSHAT and CDR2 FNYEAQ (reference sequence). The CDR3 spells CASSLSQVHEQYF. CDR3 DNA sequence: TGTGCTAGCAGCTTATCCCAGGTCCACGAGCAGTACTTC.

The gene calls are TRBV10-3 and TRBJ2-2; weak D call: TRBD1 (6 bases). Germline loops: CDR1 ENHRY, CDR2 SYGVKD. Trimming took off 7 bases at V and 0 bases at J, with 12 bases between the two ends. The CDR3 sequence is 15 residues long. CDR3 coding DNA: TGTGCCATCACTCAGGGGAACGCGAACACCGGGGAGCTGTTTTTT. This gives the protein CAITQGNANTGELFF.

There are a few counts of this clone. The V gene is TRBV10-3, the J gene TRBJ2-3, with 10 bases identical to TRBD2. V shed 2 bases, J shed 4 bases, and the junction held 9 bases outside the gene matches. This CDR3 comprises 17 residues. The germline gives CDR1 ENHRY, CDR2 SYGVKD. The chain's CDR3 is CAISEDQRGGAADTQYF. The CDR3 DNA reads TGTGCCATCAGTGAGGATCAGCGGGGGGGTGCGGCAGATACGCAGTATTTT.

The V and J genes are TRBV6-5 and TRBJ2-5; maybe TRBD2 (7 bases). The germline V and J ends were trimmed by 7 bases and 4 bases, with 13 bases remaining between them. Germline V gives CDR1 MNHEY, CDR2 SVGAGI. The CDR3 runs 13 residues. CDR3 sequence (DNA): TGTGCCAGCAAGGGCGGGGGCCTAGAGACCCAGTACTTC. It translates to CASKGGGLETQYF.

The chain is built from TRBV30 and TRBJ1-5; TRBD1 might be the D (5 bases). Trimming removed 3 bases from V and 9 bases from J, with 15 bases in between. The V gene's germline CDR1 is GTSNPN and CDR2 SVGIG (reference sequence). The CDR3 is 13 residues long. The CDR3 bases are TGTGCCTGGAGGGGGCAGGGCTCGTCGCCCCAGCATTTT. It codes for CAWRGQGSSPQHF.

The chain joins TRBV5-3 to TRBJ1-2; D call uncertain. TRBV5-3 is filed as an ORF, its function uncertain. The CDR3 sequence is 16 residues long. Trimming removed 0 bases from V and 4 bases from J, with 16 bases in between. CDR3 sequence: CARSLEHPATFYGYTF. CDR3 coding DNA: TGTGCCAGAAGCTTGGAGCATCCAGCGACCTTCTATGGCTACACCTTC.

This chain connects TRBV4-1 to TRBJ1-6; D gene unclear. Germline V gene sequence: CDR1 MGHRA, CDR2 YSYEKL. This CDR3 spans 16 amino acids. Deletions cut 4 bases from V and 0 bases from J, with 10 bases between. CDR3 bases: TGCGCCAGCAGCCCGCGGGCCAGCTCCTATAATTCACCCCTCCACTTT. This sequence encodes CASSPRASSYNSPLHF.

The chain links TRBV5-4 to TRBJ2-1, with TRBD2 identical over 7 bases. Per germline, CDR1 SGHNT and CDR2 YYREEE (reference sequence). V was pared by 0 bases and J by 5 bases, with 5 bases of the junction left unmatched. The CDR3 has 15 residues. In DNA form, the CDR3 reads TGTGCCAGCAGCTTGGAGGCTAGCGGCCACAATGAGCAGTTCTTC. It yields the protein CASSLEASGHNEQFF.

The count of this clone is one. V usage is TRBV25-1 and J usage is TRBJ2-1; D might be TRBD2 (6 bases). Germline loops: CDR1 MGHDK, CDR2 SYGVNS. V was cut by 3 bases and J by 0 bases, with 12 bases left in between. CDR3 size: 16 residues. The CDR3 nucleotides are TGTGCCAGCAGTGACCCCCTAGCGCTCTCCTACAATGAGCAGTTCTTC. Protein sequence: CASSDPLALSYNEQFF.

The rearrangement links TRBV7-8 to TRBJ2-7; 10 nucleotides agree with TRBD1. The junction had 6 bases not matched to a gene; V was cut back by 1 base and J by 0 bases. Germline V CDR1 and CDR2: SGHVS, FQNEAQ. The CDR3 consists of 17 residues. The CDR3 nucleotides read TGTGCCAGCAGCTTAGGGACAGGGGGTGTTAGCTCCTACGAGCAGTACTTC. Encoded protein: CASSLGTGGVSSYEQYF. Complete variable domain (other parts from reference TRBV7-8 and TRBJ2-7): GAGVSQSPRYKVAKRGQDVALRCDPISGHVSLFWYQQALGQGPEFLTYFQNEAQLDKSGLPSDRFFAERPEGSVSTLKIQRTQQEDSAVYLCASSLGTGGVSSYEQYFGPGTRLTVT.

The rearrangement joins TRBV7-6 to TRBJ2-7, with 8 bases that match TRBD1. Germline values: CDR1 SGHVS, CDR2 FNYEAQ. The length of the CDR3 is 15 residues. The V and J ends lost 4 bases and 3 bases, in that order; junction bases with no gene match: 8. The CDR3 reads CASSSTSGQGYEQYF. In DNA form, the CDR3 reads TGTGCCAGCAGCTCTACCTCAGGACAGGGCTACGAGCAGTACTTC.

V gene TRBV5-6 combines with J gene TRBJ1-1; D unresolved. Germline V lookup: CDR1 SGHDT, CDR2 YYEEEE. Trimming removed 1 base from V and 3 bases from J, with 13 bases in between. CDR3 length equals 15 residues. The DNA for the CDR3 is TGTGCCAGCAGCTTGAGGCGGGTGGGTGACACTGAAGCTTTCTTT. It codes for CASSLRRVGDTEAFF.

This chain links TRBV10-3 with TRBJ2-3, with 10 nucleotides matching TRBD1. Germline trimming cut 4 bases from V and 6 bases from J; bases unmatched to any gene: 4. Germline CDR1 and CDR2: ENHRY and SYGVKD. CDR3 length: 14 residues. The CDR3 sequence is CAISGDRGGDTQYF. DNA for the CDR3: TGTGCCATCAGTGGGGACAGGGGAGGCGATACGCAGTATTTT.

V and J are TRBV2 and TRBJ1-1; no definite D call. The CDR3 sequence is 13 residues long. CDR1 is SNHLY and CDR2 is FYNNEI in the germline V gene. V lost 7 bases, J lost 4 bases, and 13 bases lay in between. The chain's CDR3 is CASTSGAGTEAFF. The CDR3 nucleotides read TGTGCCAGCACCTCTGGAGCTGGCACTGAAGCTTTCTTT.

The chain combines TRBV9 with TRBJ2-5; TRBD1 matches at 7 bases. The end of the DNA aligns better with TRBJ2-7, so the J call may be wrong. CDR1 and CDR2 from the germline V gene are SGDLS and YYNGEE. This CDR3 contains 15 residues. The CDR3 sequence is CASSVEGTVSYEQYF. CDR3 nucleotide sequence: TGTGCCAGCAGCGTAGAGGGGACAGTCTCCTACGAGCAGTACTTC.

The rearrangement links TRBV4-1 to TRBJ2-7; a possible D gene is TRBD1 (5 bases). The germline V and J ends were trimmed by 4 bases and 1 base, with 8 bases remaining between them. This CDR3 has 13 amino acids. In germline, CDR1 is MGHRA, CDR2 YSYEKL. CDR3 DNA sequence: TGCGCCAGCAGCCGAGACAGATCCTACGAGCAGTACTTC. Its translation is CASSRDRSYEQYF.

V usage is TRBV7-2 and J usage is TRBJ2-3, with 14 bases aligning to TRBD2. Germline CDR1 SGHTA, CDR2 FQGNSA. The CDR3 is made up of 15 amino acids. V trimming: 3 bases; J trimming: 5 bases; junction bases outside the gene matches: 1. The CDR3 loop is CASSLGTSGGDTQYF. CDR3 DNA: TGTGCCAGCAGCTTGGGGACTAGCGGGGGAGATACGCAGTATTTT.

The genes are TRBV19 and TRBJ1-5; D not certain. The CDR3 runs 13 residues. The V end was cut by 5 bases, the J end by 2 bases, with 7 bases between. Germline loops: CDR1 LNHDA, CDR2 SQIVND (reference sequence). Here the CDR3 reads CASSQQGNQPQHF. CDR3 in DNA: TGTGCCAGTAGTCAACAAGGCAATCAGCCCCAGCATTTT.

The V call is TRBV5-6, the J call TRBJ2-1; possible D gene TRBD2, 5 bases. CDR3 length: 15 amino acids. Trimming removed 4 bases at V and 4 bases at J, with 15 bases between. Germline V gene sequence: CDR1 SGHDT, CDR2 YYEEEE. The CDR3: CASSHSGFRYNEQFF. CDR3 coding DNA: TGTGCCAGCAGCCACTCGGGATTTAGGTACAATGAGCAGTTCTTC. Combining the CDR3 with reference TRBV5-6 and TRBJ2-1 gives the whole variable domain DAGVTQSPTHLIKTRGQQVTLRCSPKSGHDTVSWYQQALGQGPQFIFQYYEEEERQRGNFPDRFSGHQFPNYSSELNVNALLLGDSALYLCASSHSGFRYNEQFFGPGTRLTVL.